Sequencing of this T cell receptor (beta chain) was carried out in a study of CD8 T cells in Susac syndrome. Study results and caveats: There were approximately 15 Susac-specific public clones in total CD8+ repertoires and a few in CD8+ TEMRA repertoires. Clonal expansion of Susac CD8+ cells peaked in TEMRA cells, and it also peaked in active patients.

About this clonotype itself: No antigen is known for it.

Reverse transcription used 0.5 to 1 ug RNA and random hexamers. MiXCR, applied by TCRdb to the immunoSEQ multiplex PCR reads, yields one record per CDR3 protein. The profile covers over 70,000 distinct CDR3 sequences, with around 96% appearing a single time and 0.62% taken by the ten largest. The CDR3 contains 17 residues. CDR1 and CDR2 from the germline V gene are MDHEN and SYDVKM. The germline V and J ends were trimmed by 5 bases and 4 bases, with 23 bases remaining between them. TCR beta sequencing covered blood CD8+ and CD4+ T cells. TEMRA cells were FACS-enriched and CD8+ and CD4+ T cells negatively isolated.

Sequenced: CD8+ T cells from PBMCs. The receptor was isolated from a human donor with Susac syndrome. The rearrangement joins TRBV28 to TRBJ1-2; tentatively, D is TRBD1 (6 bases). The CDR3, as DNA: TGTGCCAGCAGTGATTTCAGGGGCGGGAACGTGGGCTATGGCTACACCTTC. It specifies CASSDFRGGNVGYGYTF.